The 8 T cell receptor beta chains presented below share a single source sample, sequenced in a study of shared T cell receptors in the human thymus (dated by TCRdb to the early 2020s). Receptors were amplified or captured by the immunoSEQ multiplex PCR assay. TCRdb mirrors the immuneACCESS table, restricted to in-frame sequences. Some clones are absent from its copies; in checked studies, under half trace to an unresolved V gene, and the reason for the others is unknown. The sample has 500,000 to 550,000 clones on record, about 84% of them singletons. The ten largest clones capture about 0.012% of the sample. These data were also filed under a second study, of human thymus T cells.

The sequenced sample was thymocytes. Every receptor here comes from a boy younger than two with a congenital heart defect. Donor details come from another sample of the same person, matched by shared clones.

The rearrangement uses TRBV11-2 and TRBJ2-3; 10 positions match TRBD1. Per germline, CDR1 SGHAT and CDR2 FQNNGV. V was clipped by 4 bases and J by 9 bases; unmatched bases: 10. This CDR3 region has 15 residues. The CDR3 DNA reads TGTGCCAGCAGCTCCCCGGGACAGGGGACATGGACGCAGTATTTT. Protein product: CASSSPGQGTWTQYF.

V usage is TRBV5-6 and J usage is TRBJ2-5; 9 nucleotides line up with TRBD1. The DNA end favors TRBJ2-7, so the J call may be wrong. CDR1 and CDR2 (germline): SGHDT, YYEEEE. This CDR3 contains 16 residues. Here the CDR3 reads CASSGGTGYGSYEQYF. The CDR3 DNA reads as TGTGCCAGCAGCGGAGGGACAGGGTATGGCTCCTACGAGCAGTACTTC.

Written as DNA, the CDR3 is TGTGCCAGCAGCTTAGGAACAATGGGGGACAGAAATGTCCAAGAGACCCAGTACTTC. Translation: CASSLGTMGDRNVQETQYF. The V call is TRBV7-9, the J call TRBJ2-5; 7 bases line up with TRBD1. The V and J ends lost 1 base and 1 base, in that order; junction bases with no gene match: 15. The germline V gene has CDR1 SEHNR and CDR2 FQNEAQ (reference sequence). The CDR3 covers 19 residues.

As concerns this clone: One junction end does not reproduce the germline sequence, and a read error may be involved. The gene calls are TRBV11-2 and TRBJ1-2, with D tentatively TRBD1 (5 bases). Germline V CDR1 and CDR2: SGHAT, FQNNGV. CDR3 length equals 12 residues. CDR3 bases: TGTGCCAGCACCACCAGCCAGGGTTCACACCACTTC. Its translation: CASTTSQGSHHF. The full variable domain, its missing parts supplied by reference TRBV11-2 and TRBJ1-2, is EAGVAQSPRYKIIEKRQSVAFWCNPISGHATLYWYQQILGQGPKLLIQFQNNGVVDDSQLPKDRFSAERLKGVDSTLKIQPAKLEDSAVYLCASTTSQGSHHFGSGTRLTVV.

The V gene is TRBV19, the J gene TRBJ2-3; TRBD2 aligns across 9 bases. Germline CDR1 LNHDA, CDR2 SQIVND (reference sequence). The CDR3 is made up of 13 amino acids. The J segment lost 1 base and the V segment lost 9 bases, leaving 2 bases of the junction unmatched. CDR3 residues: CARRGGRTDTQYF. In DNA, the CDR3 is TGTGCCAGGCGGGGGGGACGCACAGATACGCAGTATTTT.

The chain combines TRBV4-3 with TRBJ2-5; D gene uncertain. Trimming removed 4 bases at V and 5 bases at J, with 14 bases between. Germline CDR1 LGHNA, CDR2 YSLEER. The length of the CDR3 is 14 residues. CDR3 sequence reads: CASSLGTLRETQYF. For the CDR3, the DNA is TGCGCCAGCAGCCTCGGCACCTTGAGGGAGACCCAGTACTTC.

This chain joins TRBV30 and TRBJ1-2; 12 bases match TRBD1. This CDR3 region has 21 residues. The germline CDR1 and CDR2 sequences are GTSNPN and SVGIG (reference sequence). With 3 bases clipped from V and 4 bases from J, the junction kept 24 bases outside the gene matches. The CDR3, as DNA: TGTGCCTGGAGCCTTGGCAGGAGACATGTGGGGACAGGGGGCAAGAGCTATGGCTACACCTTC. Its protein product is CAWSLGRRHVGTGGKSYGYTF.

The chain's CDR3 is CARQQGAGREQYF. In DNA, the CDR3 is TGTGCCAGGCAACAGGGGGCAGGAAGGGAGCAGTACTTC. The chain links TRBV6-5 to TRBJ2-7; 9 nucleotides match TRBD1. The CDR3 spans 13 residues. Germline CDR1 and CDR2: MNHEY and SVGAGI. V trimming: 9 bases; J trimming: 7 bases; junction bases outside the gene matches: 10.